These 10 T cell receptor beta chains were sequenced from one sample in a study of blood T cells in healthy people across ages. Primers used in a second PCR of about 6 to 12 cycles were a sample-barcoded 5' primer and a J-beta primer mix. TCRdb fed the 5' RACE reads into MiXCR, producing one record per CDR3 protein. Of over a million distinct CDR3 sequences detected, approximately 43% appear once; the ten largest clones hold approximately 4.1%. Sequencing used blood. The receptor set was obtained from a young woman in good health.

The J gene is TRBJ2-3, the V gene TRBV6-2 or TRBV6-3; no clear D gene. Germline CDR1 reads MNHEY; CDR2 reads SVGEGT. This CDR3 spans 14 amino acids. With 8 bases removed from V and 2 bases from J, the gap between germline ends came to 14 bases. The CDR3 bases are TGTGCCAGCGGCAACCTCCCGCCCACAGATACGCAGTATTTT. Translating gives CASGNLPPTDTQYF.

The rearrangement links TRBV9 to TRBJ2-1; TRBD2 aligns across 11 bases. Judging by the DNA end, TRBJ2-7 fits better; the J call may be wrong. Germline V CDR1 and CDR2: SGDLS, YYNGEE. The CDR3 has 16 amino acids. CDR3 DNA sequence: TGTGCCAGCAGCGAGAAGGGACTAGCGGTCTACAATGAGCAGTACTTC. Protein: CASSEKGLAVYNEQYF.

On this clonotype: This may arise from a read error, as a much more abundant clone is one base away. The chain recombines TRBV28 with TRBJ1-2, with a weak D call TRBD1 (6 bases). Germline CDR1 is MDHEN and CDR2 is SYDVKM. There are 17 residues in the CDR3. Trimming shortened V by 6 bases and J by 7 bases, and 27 bases separated the two germline ends. As DNA, the CDR3 is TGTGCCAGCAGCTTGAGGGTAGGGGGGGCGCGTAGTTGTGGCTACACCTTC. It translates to CASSLRVGGARSCGYTF.

The chain combines TRBV6-2 or TRBV6-3 with TRBJ2-1; D is ambiguous. The germline gives CDR1 MNHEY, CDR2 SVGEGT. The CDR3 spans 17 residues. Trimming removed 4 bases from V and 8 bases from J, with 24 bases in between. DNA for the CDR3: TGTGCCAGCAGTTCCTTGACCCCCACCTTACAATTCTATGAGCAGTTCTTC. The encoded protein is CASSSLTPTLQFYEQFF.

The rearrangement links TRBV6-5 to TRBJ2-5; possible D gene TRBD1, 5 bases. Trimming removed 10 bases at V and 5 bases at J, with 14 bases between. The germline V gene has CDR1 MNHEY and CDR2 SVGAGI. This CDR3 has 12 residues. The CDR3 is CATEGVGETQYF. CDR3 coding DNA: TGTGCCACGGAAGGGGTTGGGGAGACCCAGTACTTC.

The V and J genes are TRBV24-1 and TRBJ2-1; 7 bases map to TRBD2. V lost 1 base and J lost 3; bases outside the gene matches: 8. CDR3 length equals 17 residues. The germline CDR1 and CDR2 sequences are KGHDR and SFDVKD. CDR3 loop: CATSDLGRAGIYNEQFF. CDR3 in DNA: TGTGCCACCAGTGATTTAGGACGAGCGGGAATCTACAATGAGCAGTTCTTC.

Points on this clonotype: A junction end diverges from the germline sequence, so it may reflect a read error. This rearrangement joins TRBV27 to TRBJ1-4; D call uncertain. The germline V gene encodes CDR1 MNHEY and CDR2 SMNVEV (reference sequence). The CDR3 spans 12 residues. DNA for the CDR3: TGCGCCGTTGGCGGCCGGAATGAAAAACTGTTTTTT. It yields the protein CAVGGRNEKLFF.

The CDR3 protein is CSVVDRQGRYGYTF. DNA of the CDR3: TGCAGCGTTGTCGATAGACAGGGGCGGTATGGCTACACCTTC. The genes are TRBV29-1 and TRBJ1-2; 8 bases line up with TRBD1. Germline V lookup: CDR1 SQVTM, CDR2 ANQGSEA. The CDR3 is made up of 14 amino acids. After removal of 4 bases from V and 5 bases from J, the junction contained 9 bases not matched to a gene.

V and J are TRBV28 and TRBJ2-3; 12 positions agree with TRBD2. Trimming took 4 bases from V and 4 from J; bases not matched to a gene: 12. The germline CDR1 and CDR2 sequences are MDHEN and SYDVKM. The CDR3 sequence is 18 residues long. Here the CDR3 DNA reads TGTGCCAGCAGTTCACTCACTCTAGCGGGAGGGCCTTCAGATACGCAGTATTTT. This sequence encodes CASSSLTLAGGPSDTQYF. Full variable domain (missing parts from reference TRBV28 and TRBJ2-3): DVKVTQSSRYLVKRTGEKVFLECVQDMDHENMFWYRQDPGLGLRLIYFSYDVKMKEKGDIPEGYSVSREKKERFSLILESASTNQTSMYLCASSSLTLAGGPSDTQYFGPGTRLTVL.

As for this clonotype: One junction end does not reproduce the germline sequence, and a read error may be involved. The V call is TRBV12-3 or TRBV12-4, the J call TRBJ1-1; 7 bases line up with TRBD1. The CDR3 loop spans 15 amino acids. The CDR3 DNA reads as TGTGCCGGCAGTTTATGGGGACAGCTGAACACTGAAGCTTTCTTT. Translating gives CAGSLWGQLNTEAFF.